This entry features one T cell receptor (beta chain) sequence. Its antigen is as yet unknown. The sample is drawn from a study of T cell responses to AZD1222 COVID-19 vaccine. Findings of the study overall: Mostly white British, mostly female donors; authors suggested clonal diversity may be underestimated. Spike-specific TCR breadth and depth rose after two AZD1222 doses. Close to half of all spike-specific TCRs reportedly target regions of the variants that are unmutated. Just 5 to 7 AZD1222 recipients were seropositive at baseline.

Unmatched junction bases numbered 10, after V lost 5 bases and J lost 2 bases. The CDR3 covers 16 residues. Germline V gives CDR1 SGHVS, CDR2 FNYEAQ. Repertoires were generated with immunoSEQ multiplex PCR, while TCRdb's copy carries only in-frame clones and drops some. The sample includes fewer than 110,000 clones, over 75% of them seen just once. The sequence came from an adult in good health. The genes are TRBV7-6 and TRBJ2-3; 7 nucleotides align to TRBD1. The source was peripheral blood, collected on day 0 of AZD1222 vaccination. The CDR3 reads CASSQFLQGSTDTQYF. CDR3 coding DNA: TGTGCCAGCAGCCAATTCTTACAGGGGTCCACAGATACGCAGTATTTT.